This TCR beta chain was captured by sequencing in a study of blood T cell repertoires in COVID-19. Study as a whole: PBMCs, B-cell-depleted T cells, or T cells provided the cDNA or gDNA that made up the material.

Sequenced by immunoSEQ multiplex PCR; TCRdb stores in-frame clones only, minus some. The sample has about 340,000 clones; 80% to 90% are singletons. Trimming pared 0 bases from V and 5 bases from J, leaving 7 bases between. This CDR3 comprises 13 residues. CDR1 SGHTA and CDR2 FQGTGA come from the germline V gene. The sequenced material came from PBMCs or T cells enriched from blood (not recorded which). This clonotype was sampled from a middle-aged woman with acute COVID-19. The chain has TRBV7-3 and TRBJ2-5, with D hard to call. The CDR3 sequence is CASSLTSRETQYF. Written as DNA, the CDR3 is TGTGCCAGCAGCTTAACTAGCCGGGAGACCCAGTACTTC.